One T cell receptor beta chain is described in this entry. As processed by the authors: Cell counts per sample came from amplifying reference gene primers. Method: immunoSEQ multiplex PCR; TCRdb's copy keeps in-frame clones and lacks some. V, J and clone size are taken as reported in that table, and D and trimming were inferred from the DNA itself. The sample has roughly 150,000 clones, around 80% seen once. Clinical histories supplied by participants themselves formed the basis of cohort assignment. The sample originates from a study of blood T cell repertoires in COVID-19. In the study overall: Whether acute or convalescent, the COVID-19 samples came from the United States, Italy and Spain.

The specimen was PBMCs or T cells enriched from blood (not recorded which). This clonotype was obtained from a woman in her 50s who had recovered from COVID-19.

CDR3 bases: TGCGCCAGCAGCCCACAGACAGGGAACACTGAAGCTTTCTTT. This encodes CASSPQTGNTEAFF. The chain carries TRBV5-1 and TRBJ1-1; TRBD1 is a possible D gene (6 bases). V gave up 4 bases and J gave up 1 base, with 11 bases separating them. Germline V gene data show CDR1 as SGHRS and CDR2 as YFSETQ. This CDR3 spans 14 amino acids.